The 20 T cell receptor beta chains listed next were all sequenced from one sample in a study of blood T cell repertoires in COVID-19. TCRdb keeps only in-frame clones here, not all; method: immunoSEQ multiplex PCR. The table shows 260,000 or so clones, with about 91% occurring only once. The specimen sequenced was PBMCs or T cells enriched from blood (not recorded which). The source is a woman aged 40 to 55 with acute COVID-19.

The chain couples TRBV12-3 or TRBV12-4 to TRBJ1-1, with D uncertain. With 3 bases removed from V and 6 bases from J, the gap between germline ends came to 11 bases. CDR3 length: 13 amino acids. CDR3 coding DNA: TGTGCCAGCAGTTTTCAAAGAGTCGCTGAAGCTTTCTTT. Translation gives CASSFQRVAEAFF.

This clone was observed a few times. J is TRBJ2-7 and V is TRBV30; 13 positions match TRBD2. The CDR3 loop spans 15 amino acids. Germline V gene sequence: CDR1 GTSNPN, CDR2 SVGIG (reference sequence). CDR3 nucleotides: TGTGCTTCTCGGACTAGCGGGGGCAATCTCTACGAGCAGTACTTC. Protein sequence: CASRTSGGNLYEQYF.

This clone has more than one count but fewer than ten. This chain uses TRBV7-2 with TRBJ1-4, with TRBD1 matching 11 bases. CDR1 SGHTA and CDR2 FQGNSA come from the germline V gene. V was pared by 5 bases and J by 6 bases, with 8 bases of the junction left unmatched. The CDR3 loop spans 16 amino acids. In DNA form, the CDR3 reads TGTGCCAGCAGCCCGGACAGGGGGCTTCTTGATGAAAAACTGTTTTTT. This translates into CASSPDRGLLDEKLFF.

The chain has TRBV18 and TRBJ2-2; perhaps TRBD2 as D (5 bases). V lost 0 bases to trimming and J lost 2 bases, with 10 bases between them. Germline V gene sequence: CDR1 KGHSH, CDR2 LQKENI. This CDR3 contains 16 residues. The CDR3 nucleotides read TGTGCCAGCTCACCACCGGGTAGCGTCAACACCGGGGAGCTGTTTTTT. Protein: CASSPPGSVNTGELFF. The variable domain in full, with the rest retrieved from reference TRBV18 and TRBJ2-2, is NAGVMQNPRHLVRRRGQEARLRCSPMKGHSHVYWYRQLPEEGLKFMVYLQKENIIDESGMPKERFSAEFPKEGPSILRIQQVVRGDSAAYFCASSPPGSVNTGELFFGEGSRLTVL.

V usage is TRBV5-1 and J usage is TRBJ2-5; 10 bases fit TRBD2. Germline V gives CDR1 SGHRS, CDR2 YFSETQ. The CDR3 length is 16 residues. The trim removed 0 bases at V and 2 bases at J, leaving 4 bases unmatched. CDR3 sequence: CASSLVASGGQETQYF. The CDR3, as DNA: TGCGCCAGCAGCTTGGTGGCTAGCGGGGGACAAGAGACCCAGTACTTC.

In this sample, this clone turned up once. The V gene is TRBV14, the J gene TRBJ2-1; 7 bases are a match to TRBD1. The CDR3 covers 13 residues. V lost 0 bases, J lost 16 bases, and 9 bases stayed unmatched. CDR1 and CDR2 (germline): SGHDN, FVKESK. CDR3 DNA: TGTGCCAGCAGCCAAGATAATTCGGGACAGCTTTTCTTC. It encodes CASSQDNSGQLFF. Filled out from reference TRBV14 and TRBJ2-1, the complete variable domain reads EAGVTQFPSHSVIEKGQTVTLRCDPISGHDNLYWYRRVMGKEIKFLLHFVKESKQDESGMPNNRFLAERTGGTYSTLKVQPAELEDSGVYFCASSQDNSGQLFFGPGTRLTVL.

This clone was observed a few times. The same CDR3 arises from other DNA sequences in this sample as well. The gene calls are TRBV24-1 and TRBJ1-5; the D is unclear. Germline V gives CDR1 KGHDR, CDR2 SFDVKD. There are 12 residues in the CDR3. The V end was cut by 3 bases, the J end by 5 bases, with 4 bases between. The CDR3 loop is CATSDPDQPQHF. CDR3 nucleotides: TGTGCCACCAGTGATCCTGATCAGCCCCAGCATTTT.

This chain connects TRBV3-1 (or the pseudogene TRBV3-2) to TRBJ2-1; 12 positions match TRBD2. Germline CDR1 reads LGHDT; CDR2 reads YNNKEL (reference sequence). This CDR3 region has 18 residues. With 1 base clipped from V and 2 bases from J, the junction kept 6 bases outside the gene matches. The CDR3 DNA follows: TGTGCCAGCAGCCAAGGTCGACTAGCGGGAGCCCCCTACAATGAGCAGTTCTTC. Translating it yields CASSQGRLAGAPYNEQFF.

J is TRBJ2-5 and V is TRBV5-1; TRBD2 matches at 7 bases. The CDR3 contains 16 residues. Germline CDR1 is SGHRS and CDR2 is YFSETQ. J was trimmed by 0 bases and V by 0 bases; bases with no gene match: 5. The chain's CDR3 is CASSLDPSGDQETQYF. DNA of the CDR3: TGCGCCAGCAGCTTGGATCCTAGCGGAGACCAAGAGACCCAGTACTTC.

The chain links TRBV7-9 to TRBJ1-2; D unresolved. CDR1 and CDR2 (germline): SEHNR, FQNEAQ (reference sequence). V was trimmed by 7 bases and J by 2 bases, leaving 14 bases between them. This CDR3 has 14 amino acids. The CDR3 is CASIATDPNYGYTF. The CDR3 coding sequence is TGTGCCAGCATCGCAACAGATCCCAACTATGGCTACACCTTC.

This clone was observed a single time. V and J are TRBV7-2 and TRBJ2-7; 8 bases line up with TRBD2. Germline-derived CDR1 and CDR2 are SGHTA and FQGNSA. CDR3 size: 17 residues. V shed 5 bases and J 0 bases; nucleotides not matched to a gene: 12. The DNA for the CDR3 is TGTGCCAGCAGCCCCGACCTAGCGGGCGTAACCTCCTACGAGCAGTACTTC. Translated, it gives CASSPDLAGVTSYEQYF.

V is TRBV6-5 and J is TRBJ2-5, with a weak D call TRBD1 (5 bases). Germline V gives CDR1 MNHEY, CDR2 SVGAGI. The CDR3 loop spans 13 amino acids. With 10 bases removed from V and 0 bases from J, the gap between germline ends came to 12 bases. In DNA, the CDR3 is TGTGCCACCCAGACAGTGTACCAAGAGACCCAGTACTTC. This encodes CATQTVYQETQYF.

The chain carries TRBV5-4 and TRBJ1-2; D may be TRBD1 (5 bases). There are 14 residues in the CDR3. Germline CDR1 reads SGHNT; CDR2 reads YYREEE (reference sequence). Trimming took off 6 bases at V and 8 bases at J, with 20 bases between the two ends. CDR3: CASTTAGGLGGYTF. The CDR3 DNA is TGTGCCAGCACCACCGCGGGGGGGTTGGGAGGCTACACCTTC.

The chain has TRBV2 and TRBJ1-2, with a weak D call TRBD1 (6 bases). The CDR3 extends over 12 amino acids. CDR1 is SNHLY and CDR2 is FYNNEI in the germline V gene. V was shortened by 6 bases and J by 6 bases, with 11 bases between the two germline ends. The CDR3 nucleotides are TGTGCCAGCAGCCGGGACACCGATGGCTACACCTTC. Its protein is CASSRDTDGYTF.

The chain has TRBV6-5 and TRBJ1-1; D might be TRBD1 (5 bases). The CDR3 loop spans 12 amino acids. Trimming cost V 5 bases and J 4 bases, with 8 bases left between them. CDR1 and CDR2 from the germline V gene are MNHEY and SVGAGI. The CDR3 loop reads CASSRGFTEAFF. As DNA, the CDR3 is TGTGCCAGCAGTCGGGGGTTCACTGAAGCTTTCTTT.

V usage is TRBV24-1 and J usage is TRBJ2-7; 7 bases are shared with TRBD2. In germline, CDR1 is KGHDR, CDR2 SFDVKD. The CDR3 loop spans 13 amino acids. Germline trimming cut 9 bases from V and 5 bases from J; bases unmatched to any gene: 9. CDR3 sequence (DNA): TGTGCCACCCACCGGGGGGAAACTAACGAGCAGTACGTC. Translating it yields CATHRGETNEQYV.

The V and J genes are TRBV5-4 and TRBJ1-4; 9 bases match TRBD1. Germline V CDR1 and CDR2: SGHNT, YYREEE (reference sequence). The CDR3 runs 15 residues. Germline trimming cut 4 bases from V and 8 bases from J; bases unmatched to any gene: 9. CDR3 amino acids: CASSTRTGEDEKLFF. For the CDR3, the DNA is TGTGCCAGCAGCACCCGGACAGGGGAAGACGAAAAACTGTTTTTT.

This chain links TRBV27 with TRBJ2-7; 11 bases are a match to TRBD1. The junction had 6 bases not matched to a gene; V was cut back by 5 bases and J by 3 bases. CDR1 is MNHEY, CDR2 SMNVEV, per germline (reference sequence). This CDR3 comprises 15 residues. As DNA, the CDR3 is TGTGCCAGCAGTGGACAGGGGGCTCCTTACTACGAGCAGTACTTC. It translates to CASSGQGAPYYEQYF.

The CDR3 nucleotides are TGTGCCAGCAGCTGGAGGACAGTCTCCTACGAGCAGTACTTC. It encodes CASSWRTVSYEQYF. The chain links TRBV5-6 to TRBJ2-7, with a tentative D call TRBD1 (6 bases). The germline gives CDR1 SGHDT, CDR2 YYEEEE. The CDR3 has 14 amino acids. V shed 3 bases and J shed 0 bases, with 10 bases lying between them.

The J gene is TRBJ2-1, the V gene TRBV28; 14 bases agree with TRBD2. V lost 4 bases to trimming and J lost 9 bases; unmatched junction nucleotides: 14. The V gene's germline CDR1 is MDHEN and CDR2 SYDVKM. The CDR3 consists of 18 residues. CDR3 DNA sequence: TGTGCCAGCAGTTCCACCCTAGGGACTAGCGGGAGTAAAGGTGAGCAGTTCTTC. Protein: CASSSTLGTSGSKGEQFF.